Listed below are T cell receptor beta chains from one sample, sequenced in a study of graft-versus-host responses after intestinal transplantation. Profiled with immunoSEQ multiplex PCR; TCRdb holds only in-frame clones, not every one. The sample includes 70,000 to 95,000 clones, roughly 93% of them seen just once. Which antigens these TCRs recognize remains unknown. The specimen was unstimulated CD8+ T cells sorted from spleen or lymph node cells, collected before transplant. All receptors come from a human donor who was the organ donor for an intestinal transplant. Each CDR3 is given with its conserved first and last residue. Each record gives: V gene, J gene, clone size, D gene, CDR3 protein, CDR3 DNA. D genes are given only for firm matches. Size values are once, few and many counts, or a class for expanded clones, and some rows have none.

V: TRBV27
J: TRBJ2-3
size: NA
D: TRBD2
CDR3: CATWAREGLADTQYF
DNA: TGTGCCACTTGGGCGCGGGAGGGCCTGGCAGATACGCAGTATTTT

V: TRBV9
J: TRBJ2-3
size: NA
D: TRBD2
CDR3: CASSGGSAGAADTQYF
DNA: TGTGCCAGCAGCGGAGGCAGCGCGGGAGCCGCAGATACGCAGTATTTT

V: TRBV4-3
J: TRBJ2-7
size: NA
D: NA
CDR3: CASSQGQGGAYEQYF
DNA: TGCGCCAGCAGCCAAGGACAGGGCGGGGCCTACGAGCAGTACTTC

V: TRBV7-9
J: TRBJ1-4
size: NA
D: NA
CDR3: CASSFPGATNEKLFF
DNA: TGTGCCAGCAGCTTCCCAGGGGCAACTAATGAAAAACTGTTTTTT

V: TRBV12-1
J: TRBJ2-1
size: NA
D: NA
CDR3: CASSPSGTYNEQFF
DNA: TGTGCCAGCAGCCCTAGCGGGACCTACAATGAGCAGTTCTTC

V: TRBV19
J: TRBJ2-1
size: NA
D: NA
CDR3: CASRVEGTYNNEQFF
DNA: TGTGCCAGTAGGGTCGAGGGGACTTACAACAATGAGCAGTTCTTC

V: TRBV5-1
J: TRBJ2-1
size: NA
D: NA
CDR3: CASSPRGAYNEQFF
DNA: TGCGCCAGCAGCCCCCGGGGAGCCTACAATGAGCAGTTCTTC

V: TRBV11-2
J: TRBJ2-7
size: NA
D: TRBD2
CDR3: CASSETALLLAGYYEQYF
DNA: TGTGCCAGCAGCGAAACAGCGTTATTACTAGCGGGTTACTACGAGCAGTACTTC

V: TRBV6-5
J: TRBJ1-2
size: NA
D: NA
CDR3: CASRQKQGHYGYTF
DNA: TGTGCCAGCAGGCAAAAACAGGGACACTATGGCTACACCTTC

V: TRBV11-2
J: TRBJ2-7
size: NA
D: NA
CDR3: CASSLSGSPGTYEQYF
DNA: TGTGCCAGCAGCTTAAGTGGGTCGCCGGGAACCTACGAGCAGTACTTC

V: TRBV7-9
J: TRBJ1-4
size: NA
D: TRBD1
CDR3: CASSPGQGANEKLFF
DNA: TGTGCCAGCAGCCCCGGACAGGGGGCTAATGAAAAACTGTTTTTT

V: TRBV27
J: TRBJ2-7
size: NA
D: TRBD2
CDR3: CASGTSGNSYEQYF
DNA: TGTGCCAGCGGGACTAGCGGGAACTCCTACGAGCAGTACTTC

V: TRBV6-5
J: TRBJ1-5
size: NA
D: NA
CDR3: CASSRYGNQPQHF
DNA: TGTGCCAGCAGCAGGTACGGCAATCAGCCCCAGCATTTT

V: TRBV6-5
J: TRBJ2-1
size: NA
D: NA
CDR3: CASTSGNNEQFF
DNA: TGTGCCAGCACCTCAGGGAACAATGAGCAGTTCTTC

V: TRBV6-5
J: TRBJ2-2
size: few
D: TRBD2
CDR3: CASSYGRATGELFF
DNA: TGTGCCAGCAGTTACGGGAGGGCCACCGGGGAGCTGTTTTTT

V: TRBV9
J: TRBJ2-7
size: NA
D: TRBD2
CDR3: CASSSELAASSYEQYF
DNA: TGTGCCAGCAGCTCAGAACTAGCGGCGAGCTCCTACGAGCAGTACTTC

V: TRBV7-3
J: TRBJ2-7
size: NA
D: TRBD2
CDR3: CASSLDGTSEAYEQYF
DNA: TGTGCCAGCAGCTTAGACGGGACTAGCGAAGCCTACGAGCAGTACTTC

V: TRBV4-1
J: TRBJ2-7
size: NA
D: TRBD2
CDR3: CASSQVGPLVAGGSYEQYF
DNA: TGCGCCAGCAGCCAAGTTGGGCCCTTGGTGGCGGGGGGATCCTACGAGCAGTACTTC

V: TRBV27
J: TRBJ1-1
size: NA
D: NA
CDR3: CASNPGAGPNTEAFF
DNA: TGTGCCAGCAACCCTGGAGCAGGGCCGAACACTGAAGCTTTCTTT

V: TRBV19
J: TRBJ2-1
size: NA
D: NA
CDR3: CASSRSKNEQFF
DNA: TGTGCCAGTAGTAGGTCTAAGAATGAGCAGTTCTTC

V: TRBV19
J: TRBJ2-7
size: NA
D: NA
CDR3: CASSEDIYEQYF
DNA: TGTGCCAGTAGCGAGGATATCTACGAGCAGTACTTC

V: TRBV4-1
J: TRBJ1-6
size: NA
D: TRBD1
CDR3: CASSQVGTGLSSPLHF
DNA: TGCGCCAGCAGCCAAGTGGGGACAGGGCTGTCGTCACCCCTCCACTTT

V: TRBV9
J: TRBJ2-3
size: NA
D: NA
CDR3: CASSVGLPDTQYF
DNA: TGTGCCAGCAGCGTAGGACTTCCAGATACGCAGTATTTT

V: TRBV5-5
J: TRBJ1-2
size: NA
D: NA
CDR3: CASSAGQAPRGYTF
DNA: TGTGCCAGCAGCGCGGGTCAGGCCCCTAGGGGCTACACCTTC